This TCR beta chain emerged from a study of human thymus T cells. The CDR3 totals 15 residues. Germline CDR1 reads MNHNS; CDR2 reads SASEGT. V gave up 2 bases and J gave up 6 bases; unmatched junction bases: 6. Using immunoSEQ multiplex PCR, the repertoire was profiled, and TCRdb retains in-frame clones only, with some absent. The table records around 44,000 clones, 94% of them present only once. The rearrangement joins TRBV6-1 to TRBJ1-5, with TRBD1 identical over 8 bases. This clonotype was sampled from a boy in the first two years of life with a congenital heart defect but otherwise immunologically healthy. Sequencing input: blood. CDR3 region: CASSELPGGTQPQHF. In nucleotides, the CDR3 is TGTGCCAGCAGTGAACTTCCAGGGGGCACTCAGCCCCAGCATTTT.